These 21 T cell receptor beta chains were all obtained from the same sample, sequenced in a study of metastatic and nonmetastatic thyroid tumors. Before thyroid surgery, none of the patients had received any treatment. With MiXCR, TCRdb reprocessed the PCR reads. The table lists fewer than 30,000 clones, around 15% of them singletons. Sequencing was performed on blood. The source is a female donor with papillary thyroid cancer or a benign thyroid nodule (not recorded which). Some clones in this sample may be carry-over from other donors' samples.

Judged by abundance, this clone is medium-sized. The CDR3 DNA is TGTGCCAGCAGTAATACAGGGGGTGAATCACCCCTCCACTTT. Translating gives CASSNTGGESPLHF. This chain uses TRBV6-2 or TRBV6-3 with TRBJ1-6, with 8 bases identical to TRBD1. Looked up from germline, CDR1 is MNHEY and CDR2 is SVGEGT. The CDR3 sequence is 14 residues long. V lost 5 bases, J lost 10 bases, and 7 bases stayed unmatched.

Turning to this clone: Since a much larger clone is just one base distant, this may be a read error. Other DNA sequences in this specimen translate into the identical CDR3. V gene TRBV5-1 combines with J gene TRBJ2-6; D is possibly TRBD1 (6 bases). V was pared by 4 bases and J by 0 bases, with 17 bases between. The CDR3 covers 18 residues. Germline CDR1 and CDR2: SGHRS and YFSETQ. Here the CDR3 DNA reads TGCGCCAGCAGCGAAGGCACAGGGATCTACTCTGGGGCCAACGTCCTGACTTTC. It translates to CASSEGTGIYSGANVLTF.

This clone appeared many times. The rearrangement joins TRBV5-6 to TRBJ1-1; TRBD1 matches 9 bases. The ends lost 0 bases at V and 5 bases at J; junction bases unmatched: 5. The CDR3 spans 15 residues. Per the germline V gene, CDR1 is SGHDT and CDR2 is YYEEEE. The CDR3 DNA follows: TGTGCCAGCAGCTTGGGGGGACAGGGTTCGACTGAAGCTTTCTTT. Translation: CASSLGGQGSTEAFF. Drawing the rest from reference TRBV5-6 and TRBJ1-1, the complete variable domain is DAGVTQSPTHLIKTRGQQVTLRCSPKSGHDTVSWYQQALGQGPQFIFQYYEEEERQRGNFPDRFSGHQFPNYSSELNVNALLLGDSALYLCASSLGGQGSTEAFFGQGTRLTVV.

This clone was counted ten times or more. The chain is built from TRBV30 and TRBJ2-7; TRBD1 agrees at 10 bases. V trimming: 2 bases; J trimming: 5 bases; junction bases outside the gene matches: 6. The V gene's germline CDR1 is GTSNPN and CDR2 SVGIG (reference sequence). The CDR3 has 14 amino acids. The CDR3 DNA is TGTGCCTGGAGTTCCGGGACAGGGGCTGACGAGCAGTACTTC. Residues: CAWSSGTGADEQYF.

Ten or more counts support this clone. The genes are TRBV20-1 and TRBJ2-5; 7 bases are shared with TRBD2. Germline CDR1 DFQATT, CDR2 SNEGSKA (reference sequence). With V trimmed by 6 bases and J by 0 bases, 7 bases remained unmatched. The CDR3 extends over 14 amino acids. The DNA of the CDR3 is TGCAGTGCCTCAAAGCGGGACCACCAAGAGACCCAGTACTTC. It translates to CSASKRDHQETQYF.

This clone was seen many times. This chain uses TRBV10-3 with TRBJ2-3, with 15 bases matching TRBD2. V shed 5 bases, J shed 0 bases, and the junction held 12 bases outside the gene matches. This CDR3 contains 20 residues. Germline CDR1 reads ENHRY; CDR2 reads SYGVKD. The CDR3 sequence is CAISQSRGLAGGTSTDTQYF. The CDR3 nucleotides are TGTGCCATCAGTCAATCCCGGGGACTAGCGGGGGGAACTAGCACAGATACGCAGTATTTT.

By its share, this clone is medium-sized (0.01 to 0.1%). The rearrangement joins TRBV28 to TRBJ2-7, with TRBD1 matching over 9 bases. This CDR3 spans 14 amino acids. Trimming took 8 bases from V and 2 from J; bases not matched to a gene: 7. The V gene's germline CDR1 is MDHEN and CDR2 SYDVKM. The CDR3 here is CASGTGGPTYEQYF. The CDR3 DNA sequence: TGTGCCAGCGGTACAGGGGGCCCAACCTACGAGCAGTACTTC.

This clone was detected ten times or more. The V and J genes are TRBV6-1 and TRBJ2-5; D perhaps matches TRBD1 (6 bases). V was cut by 6 bases and J by 2 bases, with 7 bases left in between. The CDR3 length is 12 residues. CDR1 and CDR2 (germline): MNHNS, SASEGT. This chain's CDR3 is CASRDSQETQYF. The DNA for the CDR3 is TGTGCCAGCAGGGACAGTCAAGAGACCCAGTACTTC.

Many counts were recorded for this clone. The rearrangement joins TRBV4-1 to TRBJ2-4; 16 bases fit TRBD2. The junction had 4 bases not matched to a gene; V was cut back by 3 bases and J by 2 bases. This CDR3 has 18 amino acids. Germline CDR1 and CDR2: MGHRA and YSYEKL. CDR3 protein: CASSQGLAGGRSKNIQYF. The CDR3, as DNA: TGCGCCAGCAGCCAGGGACTAGCGGGGGGGAGGTCCAAAAACATTCAGTACTTC.

This clone was observed at least ten times. The gene calls are TRBV11-2 and TRBJ2-3; TRBD1 might be the D (6 bases). Deletions cut 2 bases from V and 4 bases from J, with 10 bases between. The germline V gene encodes CDR1 SGHAT and CDR2 FQNNGV. The CDR3 runs 14 residues. The CDR3 loop is CASSLFQGSDTQYF. CDR3 nucleotides: TGTGCCAGCAGCTTATTCCAGGGGTCAGATACGCAGTATTTT.

This rearrangement joins TRBV6-4 to TRBJ2-3; 8 nucleotides match TRBD1. The CDR3 loop spans 14 amino acids. Germline assignment: CDR1 MRHNA and CDR2 SNTAGT. Losses at the gene ends were 3 bases for V and 8 bases for J; bases not matched to a gene: 7. For the CDR3, the DNA is TGTGCCAGCAGTGAACTCGGACAGGGTGGTACGCAGTATTTT. Protein sequence: CASSELGQGGTQYF.

This clone was observed at least ten times. This chain connects TRBV24-1 to TRBJ2-2; TRBD1 matches 11 bases. V was clipped by 5 bases and J by 3 bases; unmatched bases: 7. This CDR3 has 17 residues. From germline, CDR1 is KGHDR and CDR2 SFDVKD. CDR3 amino acids: CATSGLRGQGDTGELFF. The CDR3 DNA follows: TGTGCCACCAGTGGCCTTCGGGGACAGGGGGACACCGGGGAGCTGTTTTTT.

This clone has a count of ten or more. This chain uses TRBV7-9 with TRBJ2-5; the D gene is possibly TRBD1 (5 bases). The CDR3 contains 14 residues. Germline loops: CDR1 SEHNR, CDR2 FQNEAQ (reference sequence). The ends were cut back, 4 bases at V and 3 bases at J, with 12 bases in the middle. CDR3 coding DNA: TGTGCCAGCAGCTCTCGACAGATTAAAGAGACCCAGTACTTC. It is translated as CASSSRQIKETQYF.

There are a few counts of this clone. The rearrangement links TRBV6-4 to TRBJ1-2; D not resolved. The CDR3 has 13 amino acids. Looked up from germline, CDR1 is MRHNA and CDR2 is SNTAGT. The V and J ends lost 5 bases and 3 bases respectively, with 10 bases between them. The CDR3 protein is CASSTGGDYGYTF. CDR3 bases: TGTGCCAGCAGTACGGGAGGCGACTATGGCTACACCTTC.

This clone was seen ten or more times. V usage is TRBV12-3 or TRBV12-4 and J usage is TRBJ2-1; 9 bases fit TRBD2. The trim removed 1 base at V and 4 bases at J, leaving 2 bases unmatched. This CDR3 contains 15 residues. In nucleotides, the CDR3 is TGTGCCAGCAGTTTAGGTAGCGGGGGATACAATGAGCAGTTCTTC. It yields the protein CASSLGSGGYNEQFF.

V is TRBV12-3 or TRBV12-4 and J is TRBJ2-7, with D unresolved. The CDR3 spans 12 residues. V lost 2 bases and J 5 bases, leaving 7 bases between the germline ends. The CDR3: CASSLYRHEQYF. In nucleotides, the CDR3 is TGTGCCAGCAGTTTATACCGCCACGAGCAGTACTTC.

By sample share, this clone is medium-sized. The chain has TRBV7-8 and TRBJ2-7; the D is unclear. The CDR3 spans 11 residues. The V gene lost 2 bases and the J gene lost 5 bases, with 4 bases spanning the gap. The V gene's germline CDR1 is SGHVS and CDR2 FQNEAQ. CDR3 residues: CASSLSNEQYF. CDR3 nucleotides: TGTGCCAGCAGCTTAAGTAACGAGCAGTACTTC.

To note about this clone: At one end, the junction sequence differs from germline, possibly due to a read error. V and J are TRBV12-3 or TRBV12-4 and TRBJ2-2; tentatively, D is TRBD2 (6 bases). This CDR3 region has 13 residues. The CDR3 DNA reads TGTGCCAGCAGTCGGACTATCCACGGGGAGCTATTTTTT. Its protein product is CASSRTIHGELFF.

Judged by abundance, this clone is medium-sized (0.01 to 0.1%). J is TRBJ1-3 and V is TRBV28, with D possibly TRBD1 on 6 matching bases. In germline, CDR1 is MDHEN, CDR2 SYDVKM. The CDR3 has 14 residues. Between the trimmed V and J ends, which lost 10 bases and 0 bases, there was a span of 13 bases. The CDR3 is CATEGRGSGNTIYF. Here the CDR3 DNA reads TGTGCCACCGAGGGCAGGGGCTCTGGAAACACCATATATTTT.

There are many counts of this clone. The chain links TRBV9 to TRBJ2-7; D uncertain. CDR1 SGDLS and CDR2 YYNGEE come from the germline V gene. The V gene lost 7 bases and the J gene lost 3 bases, with 11 bases spanning the gap. This CDR3 has 12 residues. The CDR3 reads CASPPSGYEQYF. CDR3 nucleotide sequence: TGTGCCAGCCCCCCGAGTGGCTACGAGCAGTACTTC. Looking up the rest from reference TRBV9 and TRBJ2-7 gives the full variable domain: DSGVTQTPKHLITATGQRVTLRCSPRSGDLSVYWYQQSLDQGLQFLIQYYNGEERAKGNILERFSAQQFPDLHSELNLSSLELGDSALYFCASPPSGYEQYFGPGTRLTVT.

By sample share, this clone is medium-sized (0.01 to 0.1%). The chain uses TRBV6-5 and TRBJ1-2; D gene uncertain. Germline V gives CDR1 MNHEY, CDR2 SVGAGI. V lost 0 bases and J 3 bases, leaving 11 bases between the germline ends. The CDR3 totals 15 residues. CDR3 coding DNA: TGTGCCAGCAGTTACTCGATGGAGGCTCACTATGGCTACACCTTC. Its translation: CASSYSMEAHYGYTF.